One and the same sample provided the 18 T cell receptor beta chains below, sequenced in a study of blood T cell repertoires in COVID-19 (dated by TCRdb to 2018 to 2020). Receptor libraries were prepared by the immunoSEQ multiplex PCR assay. TCRdb retrieved this table from immuneACCESS and kept in-frame rearrangements only. Not all clones are present; in checked studies, unresolved V genes account for under half, and no reason is known for the remainder. In all, the sample holds about 300,000 clones, and 91% of those were seen once. The ten biggest clones cover around 2.2% of the sample. The sample taken for sequencing was peripheral blood. These TCRs come from a woman in her thirties with COVID-19, enrolled during active disease.

V is TRBV7-9 and J is TRBJ1-2, with D possibly TRBD1 on 5 matching bases. The CDR3 has 14 residues. With 2 bases removed from V and 4 bases from J, the gap between germline ends came to 11 bases. Germline V gene sequence: CDR1 SEHNR, CDR2 FQNEAQ (reference sequence). The CDR3 loop reads CASSLYDSTYGYTF. The CDR3 DNA follows: TGTGCCAGCAGCTTATATGACAGCACCTATGGCTACACCTTC.

The V gene is TRBV18, the J gene TRBJ2-3; 9 bases fit TRBD1. The CDR3 is made up of 17 amino acids. The V and J ends lost 6 bases and 2 bases, in that order; junction bases with no gene match: 12. In germline, CDR1 is KGHSH, CDR2 LQKENI. In DNA, the CDR3 is TGTGCCAGCTCTCCCCTAATGGACAGGGGCCCCACAGATACGCAGTATTTT. It specifies CASSPLMDRGPTDTQYF.

This clone was seen only once. This chain links TRBV6-5 with TRBJ2-1; the D gene is possibly TRBD2 (5 bases). Between the trimmed V and J ends, which lost 1 base and 8 bases, there was a span of 18 bases. The germline CDR1 and CDR2 sequences are MNHEY and SVGAGI. The CDR3 is 16 amino acids. The CDR3 region has the DNA TGTGCCAGCAGTTACTTACTCGGGGTGAGAATCGATGAGCAGTTCTTC. Protein: CASSYLLGVRIDEQFF.

The table lists this clone with a count of one. This chain links TRBV13 with TRBJ1-1; 10 positions match TRBD1. The CDR3 contains 14 residues. The germline V gene has CDR1 PRHDT and CDR2 FYEKMQ (reference sequence). The V segment lost 6 bases and the J segment 4 bases; nucleotides outside the gene matches: 5. For the CDR3, the DNA is TGTGCCAGCAGGTCCGGGACAGGGGTCACTGAAGCTTTCTTT. It yields the protein CASRSGTGVTEAFF.

The rearrangement joins TRBV6-7 to TRBJ2-2; 9 bases line up with TRBD2. TRBV6-7 is noted as an ORF with a role that remains uncertain. The CDR3 runs 16 residues. The ends lost 9 bases at V and 4 bases at J; junction bases unmatched: 12. The DNA for the CDR3 is TGTGCCAGTCCGCCCGGGCGGGAGGGCCGCACCGGGGAGCTGTTTTTT. This encodes CASPPGREGRTGELFF.

This clone has more than one count but fewer than ten. The chain is built from TRBV27 and TRBJ1-1, with 8 bases matching TRBD1. The ends lost 5 bases at V and 6 bases at J; junction bases unmatched: 8. CDR1 is MNHEY and CDR2 is SMNVEV in the germline V gene (reference sequence). CDR3 length: 14 amino acids. Here the CDR3 reads CASSRDRTAPEAFF. CDR3 nucleotides: TGTGCCAGCAGTAGGGACAGGACCGCACCTGAAGCTTTCTTT.

In this sample, this clone turned up once. The rearrangement uses TRBV9 and TRBJ2-1; D may be TRBD2 (6 bases). This CDR3 has 17 residues. From germline, CDR1 is SGDLS and CDR2 YYNGEE. V was shortened by 4 bases and J by 0 bases, with 17 bases between the two germline ends. The CDR3 DNA sequence: TGTGCCAGCAGCCCGCTGGGGGTGCGGGGCTCCTACAATGAGCAGTTCTTC. Encoded protein: CASSPLGVRGSYNEQFF.

The chain uses TRBV11-3 and TRBJ2-1; D might be TRBD1 (6 bases). The CDR3 has 14 residues. The V and J ends lost 2 bases and 5 bases respectively, with 10 bases between them. CDR1 is SGHNT, CDR2 YENEEA, per germline. CDR3 nucleotides: TGTGCCAGCAGCTTAATGGCAGGGGACAATGAGCAGTTCTTC. Protein: CASSLMAGDNEQFF. Complete variable domain (other parts from reference TRBV11-3 and TRBJ2-1): EAGVVQSPRYKIIEKKQPVAFWCNPISGHNTLYWYLQNLGQGPELLIRYENEEAVDDSQLPKDRFSAERLKGVDSTLKIQPAELGDSAVYLCASSLMAGDNEQFFGPGTRLTVL.

This chain links TRBV10-1 with TRBJ1-4, with TRBD1 matching over 12 bases. The V and J ends lost 0 bases and 11 bases, in that order; junction bases with no gene match: 10. CDR1 WNHNN and CDR2 SYGVQD come from the germline V gene (reference sequence). The CDR3 totals 17 residues. CDR3 loop: CASSESGPGQGARKLFF. In DNA, the CDR3 is TGCGCCAGCAGTGAGTCGGGCCCGGGACAGGGGGCCAGGAAACTGTTTTTT.

The chain has TRBV6-6 and TRBJ2-7; 11 bases map to TRBD2. CDR3 size: 13 residues. Per germline, CDR1 MNHNY and CDR2 SVGAGI (reference sequence). The J segment lost 10 bases and the V segment lost 4 bases, leaving 6 bases of the junction unmatched. The CDR3 here is CASSSVAGGFQYF. The CDR3, as DNA: TGTGCCAGCAGTTCGGTAGCGGGAGGGTTCCAGTACTTC.

In regard to this clone: Other nucleotide sequences in the sample specify the same CDR3. This chain links TRBV5-1 with TRBJ1-1; D remains unclear. The CDR3 is 13 amino acids. The germline V gene encodes CDR1 SGHRS and CDR2 YFSETQ. Trimming stripped 1 base from V and 1 base from J, with 5 bases between. CDR3 residues: CASSLTGNTEAFF. The CDR3 DNA reads TGCGCCAGCAGCTTGACTGGGAACACTGAAGCTTTCTTT.

V usage is TRBV13 and J usage is TRBJ1-3, with TRBD1 identical over 9 bases. V lost 4 bases and J lost 2; bases outside the gene matches: 12. The CDR3 has 18 residues. The germline CDR1 and CDR2 sequences are PRHDT and FYEKMQ (reference sequence). The CDR3 DNA follows: TGTGCCAGCAGCTCACGACAACAGGGGGCCGGCACTGGAAACACCATATATTTT. Translated: CASSSRQQGAGTGNTIYF.

This clone was seen just once. The rearrangement uses TRBV19 and TRBJ2-3, with 9 bases fitting TRBD1. The ends lost 0 bases at V and 4 bases at J; junction bases unmatched: 5. CDR3 length: 16 residues. Germline CDR1 reads LNHDA; CDR2 reads SQIVND (reference sequence). CDR3 region: CASSIDAGTGSDTQYF. As DNA, the CDR3 is TGTGCCAGTAGTATAGACGCCGGGACAGGGTCAGATACGCAGTATTTT.

This chain links TRBV7-9 with TRBJ2-2; 7 nucleotides line up with TRBD1. The trim removed 5 bases at V and 15 bases at J, leaving 12 bases unmatched. The CDR3 loop spans 13 amino acids. Germline lookup yields CDR1 SEHNR and CDR2 FQNEAQ (reference sequence). CDR3 DNA: TGTGCCAGCAGCCCGCTTGGACAGGCCAAGATGTTTTTT. This sequence encodes CASSPLGQAKMFF.

V and J are TRBV7-2 and TRBJ2-2; D is possibly TRBD2 (5 bases). V gave up 2 bases and J gave up 0 bases, with 7 bases separating them. Germline CDR1 is SGHTA and CDR2 is FQGNSA. The CDR3 extends over 15 amino acids. The CDR3 loop reads CASSLTGTNTGELFF. As DNA, the CDR3 is TGTGCCAGCAGCTTAACCGGGACGAACACCGGGGAGCTGTTTTTT.

CDR3 sequence: CASSSPSGTATNQPQHF. CDR3 sequence (DNA): TGTGCCAGCAGTTCCCCCTCCGGGACAGCCACCAATCAGCCCCAGCATTTT. The chain is built from TRBV28 and TRBJ1-5, with 7 bases that match TRBD1. CDR1 is MDHEN, CDR2 SYDVKM, per germline. This CDR3 comprises 17 residues. Germline trimming cut 4 bases from V and 3 bases from J; bases unmatched to any gene: 12.

The chain combines TRBV27 with TRBJ2-7, with 9 bases aligning to TRBD2. From germline, CDR1 is MNHEY and CDR2 SMNVEV (reference sequence). The junction had 14 bases not matched to a gene; V was cut back by 6 bases and J by 5 bases. This CDR3 has 16 amino acids. CDR3 amino acids: CASRPPGSGRIHEQYF. The CDR3 region has the DNA TGTGCCAGCAGGCCGCCTGGTAGCGGGAGAATCCACGAGCAGTACTTC.

This clone was picked up one time. This rearrangement joins TRBV5-4 to TRBJ1-2; no clear D. The CDR3 length is 14 residues. The V and J ends lost 2 bases and 2 bases respectively, with 10 bases between them. Germline V gene data show CDR1 as SGHNT and CDR2 as YYREEE (reference sequence). Written as DNA, the CDR3 is TGTGCCAGCAGCTTTCGAGGAGGAAACTATGGCTACACCTTC. Translation gives CASSFRGGNYGYTF.